This TCR beta chain comes out of a study of T cell responses to AZD1222 COVID-19 vaccine. Deletions cut 9 bases from V and 1 base from J, with 12 bases between. The CDR3 runs to 13 residues. Some clones are missing from TCRdb's copy, which holds only in-frame ones; the method was immunoSEQ multiplex PCR. In the table there are fewer than 150,000 clones, nearly 90% of which are singletons. Points on this clone: The antigen is undetermined.

Overall study findings and caveats: It was only after the peak T cell response that any repertoires were sampled. Among the donors, most were white British and more were female, and clonal diversity was possibly underestimated.

The sample consisted of peripheral blood, taken 28 days after the second AZD1222 dose. The chain recombines TRBV12-3 or TRBV12-4 with TRBJ1-1; no firm D call. This receptor was identified in an adult who received the AZD1222 COVID-19 vaccine. The CDR3 DNA sequence: TGTGCCAGTATTTATACGGGGAACACTGAAGCTTTCTTT. Amino acid sequence: CASIYTGNTEAFF.